This section outlines one TCR beta chain sequence together with its context. Donation came from healthy HIV-negative adults that had no recent acute infections or vaccinations. J was trimmed by 7 bases and V by 6 bases; bases with no gene match: 6. The CDR3 has 14 amino acids. CDR1 MNHEY and CDR2 SVGAGI come from the germline V gene. This sample is part of a study of shared clonotypes between healthy human individuals. For each subset, genomic DNA was distributed in equal portions over several immunoSEQ plates. Researchers sequenced unsorted PBMC DNA using ten immunoSEQ deep assay plates. The assay was immunoSEQ multiplex PCR, and TCRdb's table has in-frame clones only and misses some. The data hold roughly 450,000 clones, with 79% observed a single time.

The origin of this receptor is a woman between 40 and 55 years old in good health. Some clones in this sample may be carry-over from other donors' samples. This chain connects TRBV6-5 to TRBJ1-5; 10 bases match TRBD1. What was sequenced was PBMCs. This chain's CDR3 is CASSLRDRGQPQHF. The CDR3 DNA is TGTGCCAGCAGCCTCCGGGACAGGGGACAGCCCCAGCATTTT.